Presented here are 15 T cell receptor beta chains from one specimen sequenced in a study of neurological immune-mediated disorders. TCRdb re-called the 5' RACE reads with MiXCR, one entry per CDR3 protein. Seen here are 55,000 to 70,000 distinct CDR3 sequences, about an eighth observed once, and the top ten hold around 1.9%. Sequencing input: PBMCs. The origin of the receptors is a man between 60 and 75 years old in good health.

This clonotype was counted at least ten times. The chain links TRBV5-1 to TRBJ2-5; maybe TRBD2 (5 bases). The CDR3 length is 13 residues. V was clipped by 5 bases and J by 0 bases, with 8 bases between them. Germline CDR1 is SGHRS and CDR2 is YFSETQ. The CDR3 loop reads CASRYGDQETQYF. The CDR3 bases are TGCGCCAGCAGGTACGGGGACCAAGAGACCCAGTACTTC.

Details on this clonotype: Its ends do not fully match the called genes, so a read error is possible. The rearrangement uses TRBV9 and TRBJ1-2; D perhaps matches TRBD1 (6 bases). The CDR3 length is 15 residues. Germline V CDR1 and CDR2: SGDLS, YYNGEE. Written as DNA, the CDR3 is TGTGCCAGCAGCACCGAAACAGGGCGCCGTTATGTCTACACCTTC. Translated, it gives CASSTETGRRYVYTF.

The rearrangement uses TRBV6-2 or TRBV6-3 and TRBJ2-1; 12 positions match TRBD2. Germline-derived CDR1 and CDR2 are MNHEY and SVGEGT. This CDR3 has 15 amino acids. Trimming cost V 5 bases and J 7 bases; bases outside gene matches: 6. CDR3 DNA: TGTGCCAGCAGTGATCCTAGCGGGGGGGCGAATGAGCAGTTCTTC. Translation: CASSDPSGGANEQFF.

Notes on this clonotype: A much larger clone differs by one base, so this may be a read error. The gene calls are TRBV20-1 and TRBJ1-1, with D uncertain. The CDR3 has 10 amino acids. Trimming took 7 bases from V and 5 from J, leaving 8 bases between them. CDR1 and CDR2 from the germline V gene are DFQATT and SNEGSKA (reference sequence). The CDR3 sequence: CSVGKTEAFF. Written as DNA, the CDR3 is TGCAGTGTCGGGAAAACTGAAGCTTTCTTT.

The sample holds many counts of this clonotype. The V gene is TRBV10-3, the J gene TRBJ2-5; D may correspond to TRBD1 or TRBD2 (5 bases each). With 10 bases removed from V and 5 bases from J, the gap between germline ends came to 14 bases. Germline CDR1 reads ENHRY; CDR2 reads SYGVKD. This CDR3 is 12 amino acids long. The CDR3 sequence: CATGTTTETQYF. The CDR3 nucleotides read TGTGCCACAGGGACGACCACCGAGACCCAGTACTTC.

The chain couples TRBV20-1 to TRBJ2-3; 11 bases are shared with TRBD2. The germline gives CDR1 DFQATT, CDR2 SNEGSKA (reference sequence). The V segment lost 6 bases and the J segment 2 bases; nucleotides outside the gene matches: 7. The CDR3 has 15 amino acids. The CDR3 region is CSAPRLAGFTDTQYF. CDR3 coding DNA: TGCAGTGCGCCTCGACTAGCGGGATTCACAGATACGCAGTATTTT.

This clonotype appeared many times. The J gene is TRBJ2-2, the V gene TRBV28, with a weak D call TRBD1 (6 bases). The CDR3 is 14 amino acids. Germline assignment: CDR1 MDHEN and CDR2 SYDVKM. V was trimmed by 4 bases and J by 7 bases, leaving 13 bases between them. The CDR3 DNA reads as TGTGCCAGCAGTTCTGGGGGCGCGGGCGGGGAGCTGTTTTTT. Its protein is CASSSGGAGGELFF.

This clonotype was detected ten times or more. A read error may produce the germline difference seen at one junction end. The DNA for the CDR3 is TGTGCCAACAGTCTCGAGGGACTAGCGGGGGGCAGGAATGAGCAGTTCTTC. It translates to CANSLEGLAGGRNEQFF. The chain carries TRBV27 and TRBJ2-1; 15 bases are a match to TRBD2. Per germline, CDR1 MNHEY and CDR2 SMNVEV (reference sequence). The CDR3 extends over 17 amino acids.

This clonotype was observed many times. J is TRBJ1-2 and V is TRBV20-1; tentatively, D is TRBD1 (6 bases). CDR3 length: 13 residues. Trimming pared 3 bases from V and 13 bases from J, leaving 21 bases between. The germline gives CDR1 DFQATT, CDR2 SNEGSKA (reference sequence). CDR3 in DNA: TGCAGTGCTAGTAGGACGGACGGTCGGGGGGCCACCTTC. It yields the protein CSASRTDGRGATF.

This clonotype has a count of ten or more. This sequence joins TRBV6-5 and TRBJ1-2; D gene uncertain. Germline-derived CDR1 and CDR2 are MNHEY and SVGAGI. This CDR3 is built from 11 residues. Deletions cut 2 bases from V and 8 bases from J, with 6 bases between. The CDR3 spells CASSYRGGYTF. The CDR3 region has the DNA TGTGCCAGCAGTTACAGAGGCGGCTACACCTTC.

This clonotype appeared many times. The chain links TRBV5-1 to TRBJ2-7; D might be TRBD1 (6 bases). The CDR3 is 13 residues long. Between the trimmed V and J ends, which lost 0 bases and 6 bases, there was a span of 10 bases. CDR1 SGHRS and CDR2 YFSETQ come from the germline V gene. In DNA form, the CDR3 reads TGCGCCAGCAGCTTGGGGAACAGGGTCGAGCAGTACTTC. Protein sequence: CASSLGNRVEQYF.

This clonotype was counted at least ten times. A junction boundary mismatches the germline segment, possibly from a read error. The chain recombines TRBV20-1 with TRBJ2-1, with TRBD1 identical over 7 bases. There are 14 residues in the CDR3. In germline, CDR1 is DFQATT, CDR2 SNEGSKA (reference sequence). CDR3 in amino acids: CSARDRAPYNEQFF. For the CDR3, the DNA is TGCAGTGCTCGAGACAGGGCTCCCTACAATGAGCAGTTCTTC.

This clonotype occurred many times. A read error may be the cause here, since a much bigger clone is one base away. The chain combines TRBV29-1 with TRBJ1-2; D not resolved. V was shortened by 5 bases and J by 6 bases, with 16 bases between the two germline ends. In germline, CDR1 is SQVTM, CDR2 ANQGSEA. The CDR3 spans 13 residues. The DNA for the CDR3 is TGCAGCGTTACAACTCAAGTTTTAGATGGCTACACCTTC. It yields the protein CSVTTQVLDGYTF.

The sample holds many counts of this clonotype. The rearrangement uses TRBV7-2 and TRBJ1-3; possible D gene TRBD1, 6 bases. This CDR3 region has 14 residues. Germline V gene sequence: CDR1 SGHTA, CDR2 FQGNSA. V was pared by 4 bases and J by 3 bases, with 10 bases between. The CDR3 nucleotides are TGTGCCAGCAGCTCACAGGGTTATGGAAACACCATATATTTT. Translating gives CASSSQGYGNTIYF.

This clonotype came up many times. This sequence joins TRBV4-3 and TRBJ1-2, with no clear D. Germline V gene sequence: CDR1 LGHNA, CDR2 YSLEER. CDR3 size: 14 residues. The germline V and J ends were trimmed by 0 bases and 4 bases, with 9 bases remaining between them. CDR3 nucleotide sequence: TGCGCCAGCAGCCAAGAAGAGAGTATCTATGGCTACACCTTC. It translates to CASSQEESIYGYTF.